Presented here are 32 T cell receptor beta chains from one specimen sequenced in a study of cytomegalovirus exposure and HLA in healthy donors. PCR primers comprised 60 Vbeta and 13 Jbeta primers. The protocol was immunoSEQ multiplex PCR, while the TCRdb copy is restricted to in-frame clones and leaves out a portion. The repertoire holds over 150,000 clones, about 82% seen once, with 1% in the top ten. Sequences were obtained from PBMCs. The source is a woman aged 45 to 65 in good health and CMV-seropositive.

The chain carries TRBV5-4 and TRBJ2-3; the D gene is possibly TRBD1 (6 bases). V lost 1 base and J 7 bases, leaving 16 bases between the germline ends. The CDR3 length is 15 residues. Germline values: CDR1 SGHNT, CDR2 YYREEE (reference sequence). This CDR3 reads CASSLNRATLNTQYF. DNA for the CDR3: TGTGCCAGCAGCTTGAACAGGGCCACACTCAATACGCAGTATTTT.

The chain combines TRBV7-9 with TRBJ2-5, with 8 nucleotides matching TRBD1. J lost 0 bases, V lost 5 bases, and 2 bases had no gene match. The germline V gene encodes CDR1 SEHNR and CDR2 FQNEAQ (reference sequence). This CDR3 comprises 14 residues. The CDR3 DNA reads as TGTGCCAGCAGCGACAGGGGCGACCAAGAGACCCAGTACTTC. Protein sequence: CASSDRGDQETQYF.

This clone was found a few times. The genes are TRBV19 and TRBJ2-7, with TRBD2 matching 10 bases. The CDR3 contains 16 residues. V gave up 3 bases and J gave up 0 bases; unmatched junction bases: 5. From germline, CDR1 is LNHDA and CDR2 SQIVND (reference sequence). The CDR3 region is CASSIRLAGASYEQYF. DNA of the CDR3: TGTGCCAGTAGTATCCGGCTAGCGGGGGCCTCCTACGAGCAGTACTTC.

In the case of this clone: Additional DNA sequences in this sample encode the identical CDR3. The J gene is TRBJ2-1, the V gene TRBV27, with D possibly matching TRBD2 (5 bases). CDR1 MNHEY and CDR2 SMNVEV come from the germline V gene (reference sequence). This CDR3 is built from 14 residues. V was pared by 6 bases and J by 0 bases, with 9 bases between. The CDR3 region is CASSLGSSYNEQFF. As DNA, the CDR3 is TGTGCCAGCAGCCTAGGGAGCTCCTACAATGAGCAGTTCTTC.

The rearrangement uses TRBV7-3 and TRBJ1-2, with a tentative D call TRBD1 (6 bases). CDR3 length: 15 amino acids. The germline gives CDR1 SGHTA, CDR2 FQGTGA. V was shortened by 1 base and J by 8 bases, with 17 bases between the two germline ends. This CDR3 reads CASSLNPGQGLGYTF. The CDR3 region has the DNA TGTGCCAGCAGCTTAAATCCGGGACAAGGATTGGGCTACACCTTC.

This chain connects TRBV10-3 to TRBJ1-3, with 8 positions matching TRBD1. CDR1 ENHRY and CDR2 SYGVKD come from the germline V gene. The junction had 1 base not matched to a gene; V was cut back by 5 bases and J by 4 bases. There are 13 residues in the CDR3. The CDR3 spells CAISRDRGNTIYF. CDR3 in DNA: TGTGCCATCAGTCGGGACAGGGGAAACACCATATATTTT.

The CDR3, as DNA: TGTGCCAGCAGCCAAGACGAGAGGGCGGGAAAACTGTTTTTT. It yields the protein CASSQDERAGKLFF. The chain has TRBV4-2 and TRBJ1-4, with D uncertain. Trimming took 0 bases from V and 10 from J, leaving 12 bases between them. The germline gives CDR1 LGHNA, CDR2 YNFKEQ. The CDR3 loop spans 14 amino acids.

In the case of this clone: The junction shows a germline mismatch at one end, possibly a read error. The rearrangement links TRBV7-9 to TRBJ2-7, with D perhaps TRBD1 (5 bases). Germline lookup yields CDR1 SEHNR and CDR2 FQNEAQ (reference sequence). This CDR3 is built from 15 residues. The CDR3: CSSSPPQGSSYEQYF. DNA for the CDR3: TGTTCCAGCAGCCCACCCCAGGGATCTTCCTACGAGCAGTACTTC.

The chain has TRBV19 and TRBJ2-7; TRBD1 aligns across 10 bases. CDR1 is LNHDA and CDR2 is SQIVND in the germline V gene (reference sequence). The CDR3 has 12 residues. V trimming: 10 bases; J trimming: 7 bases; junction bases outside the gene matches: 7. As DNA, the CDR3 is TGTGCCACTGCGGGACAGGGGAGGGAGCAGTACTTC. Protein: CATAGQGREQYF.

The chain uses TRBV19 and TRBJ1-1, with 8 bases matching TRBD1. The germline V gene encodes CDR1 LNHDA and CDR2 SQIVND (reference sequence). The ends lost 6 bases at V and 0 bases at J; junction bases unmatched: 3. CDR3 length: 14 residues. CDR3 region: CASRRGQVNTEAFF. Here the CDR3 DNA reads TGTGCCAGTAGGCGGGGACAGGTGAACACTGAAGCTTTCTTT.

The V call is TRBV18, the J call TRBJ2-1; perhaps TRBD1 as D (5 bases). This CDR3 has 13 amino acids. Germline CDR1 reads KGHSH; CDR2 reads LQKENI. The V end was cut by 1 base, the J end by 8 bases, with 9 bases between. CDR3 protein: CASSPQQGDEQFF. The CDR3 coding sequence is TGTGCCAGCTCACCACAGCAGGGCGATGAGCAGTTCTTC.

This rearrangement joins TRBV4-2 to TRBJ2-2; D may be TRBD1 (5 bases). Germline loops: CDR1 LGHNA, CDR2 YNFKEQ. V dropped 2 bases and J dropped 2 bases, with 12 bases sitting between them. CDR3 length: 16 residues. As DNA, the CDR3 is TGTGCCAGCAGCCAAAGCTGGCAGGGCAACACCGGGGAGCTGTTTTTT. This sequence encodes CASSQSWQGNTGELFF.

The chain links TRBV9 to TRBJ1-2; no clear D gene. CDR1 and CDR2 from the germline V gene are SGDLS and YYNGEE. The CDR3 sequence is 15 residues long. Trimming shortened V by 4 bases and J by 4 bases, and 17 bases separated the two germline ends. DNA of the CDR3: TGTGCCAGCAGCTCCCTCGGGTTGAGACCCTATGGCTACACCTTC. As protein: CASSSLGLRPYGYTF. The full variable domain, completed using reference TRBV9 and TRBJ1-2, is DSGVTQTPKHLITATGQRVTLRCSPRSGDLSVYWYQQSLDQGLQFLIQYYNGEERAKGNILERFSAQQFPDLHSELNLSSLELGDSALYFCASSSLGLRPYGYTFGSGTRLTVV.

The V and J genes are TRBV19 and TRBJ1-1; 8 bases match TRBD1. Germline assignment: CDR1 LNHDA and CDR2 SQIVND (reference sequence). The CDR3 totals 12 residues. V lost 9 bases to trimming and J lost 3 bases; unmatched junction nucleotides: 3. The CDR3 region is CASKDRDTEAFF. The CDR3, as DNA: TGTGCCAGCAAGGACAGGGACACTGAAGCTTTCTTT.

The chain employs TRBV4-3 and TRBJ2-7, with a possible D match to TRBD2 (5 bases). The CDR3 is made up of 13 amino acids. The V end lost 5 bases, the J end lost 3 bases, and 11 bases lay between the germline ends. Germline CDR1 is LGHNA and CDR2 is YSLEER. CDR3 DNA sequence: TGCGCCAGCAGCTTCCTTGGAGGCTACGAGCAGTACTTC. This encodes CASSFLGGYEQYF.

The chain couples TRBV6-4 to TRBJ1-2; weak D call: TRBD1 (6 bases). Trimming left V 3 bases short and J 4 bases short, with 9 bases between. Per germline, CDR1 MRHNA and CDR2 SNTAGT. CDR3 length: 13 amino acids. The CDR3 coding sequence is TGTGCCAGCAGTGAGGGGGCTGGCTATGGCTACACCTTC. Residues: CASSEGAGYGYTF.

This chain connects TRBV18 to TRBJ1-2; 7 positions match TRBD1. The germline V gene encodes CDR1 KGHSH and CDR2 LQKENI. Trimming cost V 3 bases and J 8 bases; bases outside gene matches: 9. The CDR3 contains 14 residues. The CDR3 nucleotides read TGTGCCAGCTCACCGGGAAGACAGGGATTCGGCTACACCTTC. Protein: CASSPGRQGFGYTF.

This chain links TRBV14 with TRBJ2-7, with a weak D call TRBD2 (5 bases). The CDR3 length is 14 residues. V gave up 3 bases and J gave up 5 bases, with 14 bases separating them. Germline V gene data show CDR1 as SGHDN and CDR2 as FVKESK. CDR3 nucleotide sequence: TGTGCCAGCAGCCACAGGACTGGCTATAACGAGCAGTACTTC. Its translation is CASSHRTGYNEQYF.

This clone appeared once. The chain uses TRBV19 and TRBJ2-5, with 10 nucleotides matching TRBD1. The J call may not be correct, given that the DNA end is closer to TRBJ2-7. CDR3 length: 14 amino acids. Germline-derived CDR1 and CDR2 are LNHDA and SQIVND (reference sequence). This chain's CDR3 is CASSLAGTGDEQYF. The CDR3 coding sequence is TGTGCCAGTAGTCTGGCCGGGACAGGGGACGAGCAGTACTTC.

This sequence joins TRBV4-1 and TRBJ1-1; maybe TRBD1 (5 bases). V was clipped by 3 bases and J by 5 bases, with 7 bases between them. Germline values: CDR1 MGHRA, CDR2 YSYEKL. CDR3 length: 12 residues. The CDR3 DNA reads TGCGCCAGCAGCCACGGGGGGACTGAAGCTTTCTTT. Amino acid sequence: CASSHGGTEAFF.

CDR3 residues: CASGLSAGELFF. Here the CDR3 DNA reads TGTGCTAGTGGTTTATCAGCCGGGGAGCTGTTTTTT. J is TRBJ2-2 and V is TRBV12-5; D is ambiguous. V lost 3 bases to trimming and J lost 6 bases, with 5 bases between them. CDR1 and CDR2 from the germline V gene are LGHNT and FRNRAP. The CDR3 spans 12 residues.

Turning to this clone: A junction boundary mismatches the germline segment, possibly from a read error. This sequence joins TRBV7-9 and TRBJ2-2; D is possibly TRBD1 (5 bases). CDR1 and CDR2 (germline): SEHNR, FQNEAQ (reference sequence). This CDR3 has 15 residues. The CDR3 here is CSSSLVRGYTGELFF. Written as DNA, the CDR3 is TGTTCCAGCAGCTTAGTTAGGGGCTACACCGGGGAGCTGTTTTTT.

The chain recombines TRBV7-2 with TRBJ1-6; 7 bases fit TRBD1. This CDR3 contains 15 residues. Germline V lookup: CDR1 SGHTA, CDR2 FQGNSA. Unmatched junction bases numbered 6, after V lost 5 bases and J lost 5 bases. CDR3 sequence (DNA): TGTGCCAGCAGCCTGACAGGGACGAATAATTCACCCCTCCACTTT. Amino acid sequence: CASSLTGTNNSPLHF.

The CDR3 DNA reads TGTGCCAGCAGTAAGGGGTATGGGACTGAAGCTTTCTTT. Amino acids: CASSKGYGTEAFF. The chain has TRBV27 and TRBJ1-1, with a tentative D call TRBD1 (5 bases). CDR3 length: 13 amino acids. Germline values: CDR1 MNHEY, CDR2 SMNVEV (reference sequence). Trimming removed 5 bases from V and 5 bases from J, with 12 bases in between.

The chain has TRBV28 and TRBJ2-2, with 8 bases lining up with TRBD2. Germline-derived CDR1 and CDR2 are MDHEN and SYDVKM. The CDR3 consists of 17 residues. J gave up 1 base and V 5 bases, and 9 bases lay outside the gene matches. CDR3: CASSPGGGPRNTGELFF. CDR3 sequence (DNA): TGTGCCAGCAGTCCCGGGGGGGGCCCCCGGAACACCGGGGAGCTGTTTTTT. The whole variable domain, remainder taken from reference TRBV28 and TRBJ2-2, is DVKVTQSSRYLVKRTGEKVFLECVQDMDHENMFWYRQDPGLGLRLIYFSYDVKMKEKGDIPEGYSVSREKKERFSLILESASTNQTSMYLCASSPGGGPRNTGELFFGEGSRLTVL.

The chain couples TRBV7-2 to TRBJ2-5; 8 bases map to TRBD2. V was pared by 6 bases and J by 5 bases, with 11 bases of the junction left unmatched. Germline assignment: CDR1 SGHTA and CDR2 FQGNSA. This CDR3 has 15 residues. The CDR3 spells CASSTGLGGFETQYF. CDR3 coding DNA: TGTGCCAGCAGTACGGGACTAGGGGGATTCGAGACCCAGTACTTC.

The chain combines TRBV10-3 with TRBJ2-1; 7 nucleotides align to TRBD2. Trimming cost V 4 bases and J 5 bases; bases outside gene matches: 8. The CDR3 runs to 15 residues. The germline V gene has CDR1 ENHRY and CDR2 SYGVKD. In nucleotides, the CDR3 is TGTGCCATCAGTGTAGGGCGGGAGTGGGACAATGAGCAGTTCTTC. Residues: CAISVGREWDNEQFF.

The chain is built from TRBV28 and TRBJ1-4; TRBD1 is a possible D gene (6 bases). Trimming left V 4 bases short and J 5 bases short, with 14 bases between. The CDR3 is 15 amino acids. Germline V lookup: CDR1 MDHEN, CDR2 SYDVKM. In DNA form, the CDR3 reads TGTGCCAGCAGTTCACCGGGACAAAAAAATGAAAAACTGTTTTTT. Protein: CASSSPGQKNEKLFF.

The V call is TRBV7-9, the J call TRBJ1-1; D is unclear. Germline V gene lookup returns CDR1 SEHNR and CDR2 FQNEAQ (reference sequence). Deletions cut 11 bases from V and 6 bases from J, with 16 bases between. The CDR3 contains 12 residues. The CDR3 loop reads CALEMEEAEAFF. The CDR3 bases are TGTGCCCTCGAGATGGAGGAGGCTGAAGCTTTCTTT.

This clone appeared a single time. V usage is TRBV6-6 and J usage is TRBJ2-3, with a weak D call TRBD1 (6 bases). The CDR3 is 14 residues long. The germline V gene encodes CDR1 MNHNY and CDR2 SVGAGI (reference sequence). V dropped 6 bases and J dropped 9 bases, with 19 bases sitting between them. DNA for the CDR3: TGTGCCAGCAGCACCGGGACAAGGGCGTACACGCAGTATTTT. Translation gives CASSTGTRAYTQYF.

DNA of the CDR3: TGTGCCAGCAGCTTACGGGACAGGGAATCCGAGCAGTACTTC. This translates into CASSLRDRESEQYF. The chain recombines TRBV11-2 with TRBJ2-7; 9 nucleotides match TRBD1. CDR1 and CDR2 (germline): SGHAT, FQNNGV. V lost 2 bases and J lost 6; bases outside the gene matches: 5. CDR3 length: 14 amino acids.

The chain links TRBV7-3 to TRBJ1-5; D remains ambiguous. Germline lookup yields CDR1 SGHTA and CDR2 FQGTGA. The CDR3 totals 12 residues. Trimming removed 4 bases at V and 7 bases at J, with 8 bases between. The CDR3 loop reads CASSSPRQPQHF. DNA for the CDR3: TGTGCCAGCAGCTCCCCCCGGCAGCCCCAGCATTTT.